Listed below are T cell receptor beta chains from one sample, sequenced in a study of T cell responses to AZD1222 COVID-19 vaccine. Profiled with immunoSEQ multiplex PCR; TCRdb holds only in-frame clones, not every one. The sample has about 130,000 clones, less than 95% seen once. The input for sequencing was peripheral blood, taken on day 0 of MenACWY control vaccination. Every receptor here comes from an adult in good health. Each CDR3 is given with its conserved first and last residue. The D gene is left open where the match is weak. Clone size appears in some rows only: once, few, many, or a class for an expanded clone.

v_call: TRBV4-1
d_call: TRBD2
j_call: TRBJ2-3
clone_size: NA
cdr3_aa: CASSPPRGDTQYF
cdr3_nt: TGCGCCAGCAGCCCCCCGCGGGGGGATACGCAGTATTTT

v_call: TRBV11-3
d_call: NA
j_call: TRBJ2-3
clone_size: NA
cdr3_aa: CASSLWGSDTQYF
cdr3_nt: TGTGCCAGCAGCTTATGGGGGTCAGATACGCAGTATTTT

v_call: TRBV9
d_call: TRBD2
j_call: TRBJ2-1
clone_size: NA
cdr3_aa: CASSFSGRFYNEQFF
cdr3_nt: TGTGCCAGCAGCTTTAGCGGGAGATTTTACAATGAGCAGTTCTTC

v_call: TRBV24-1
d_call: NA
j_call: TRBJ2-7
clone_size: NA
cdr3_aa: CATSESRVGEQYF
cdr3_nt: TGTGCCACCAGTGAAAGCAGGGTTGGAGAGCAGTACTTC

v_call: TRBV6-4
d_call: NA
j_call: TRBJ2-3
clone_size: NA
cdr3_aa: CASSDSRGSDTQYF
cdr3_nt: TGTGCCAGCAGTGACTCGAGGGGGTCCGATACGCAGTATTTT

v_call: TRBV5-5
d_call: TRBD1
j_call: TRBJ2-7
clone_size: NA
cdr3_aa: CASRGQGYEQYF
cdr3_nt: TGTGCCAGCAGGGGACAGGGCTACGAGCAGTACTTC

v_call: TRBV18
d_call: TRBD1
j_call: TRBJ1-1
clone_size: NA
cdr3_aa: CASSPPEGQHTEAFF
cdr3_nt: TGTGCCAGCTCACCACCGGAGGGACAGCACACTGAAGCTTTCTTT

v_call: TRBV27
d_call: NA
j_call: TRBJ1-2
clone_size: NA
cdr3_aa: CASSPFGQGSGYTF
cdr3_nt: TGTGCCAGCAGTCCATTCGGGCAGGGTAGCGGCTACACCTTC

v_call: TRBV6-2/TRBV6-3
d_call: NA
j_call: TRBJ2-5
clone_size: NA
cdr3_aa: CASSYSAGRRKMEETQYF
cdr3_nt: TGTGCCAGCAGTTACTCGGCAGGGAGGAGGAAAATGGAAGAGACCCAGTACTTC

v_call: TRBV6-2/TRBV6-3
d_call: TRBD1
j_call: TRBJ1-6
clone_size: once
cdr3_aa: CASSDRAGSPLHF
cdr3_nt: TGTGCCAGCAGTGACAGGGCAGGTTCACCCCTCCACTTT

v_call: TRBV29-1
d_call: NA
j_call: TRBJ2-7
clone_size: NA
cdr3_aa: CSLKPGRREEQYF
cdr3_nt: TGCAGCCTAAAACCAGGTCGTCGGGAGGAGCAGTACTTC

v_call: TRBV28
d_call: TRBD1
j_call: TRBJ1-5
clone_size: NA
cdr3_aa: CASSHPTGLHQPQHF
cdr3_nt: TGTGCCAGCAGCCACCCGACAGGGCTACATCAGCCCCAGCATTTT

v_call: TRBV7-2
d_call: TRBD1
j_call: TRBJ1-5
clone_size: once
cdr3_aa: CASSGRPRTGTGKPQHF
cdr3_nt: TGTGCCAGCAGCGGACGGCCGCGGACAGGGACTGGAAAGCCCCAGCATTTT

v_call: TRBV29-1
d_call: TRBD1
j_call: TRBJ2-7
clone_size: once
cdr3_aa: CSVGTGGNEQYF
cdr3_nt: TGCAGCGTGGGGACAGGGGGTAACGAGCAGTACTTC

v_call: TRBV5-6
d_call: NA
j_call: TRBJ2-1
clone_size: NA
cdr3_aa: CASSLGLGHNEQFF
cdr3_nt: TGTGCCAGCAGCTTGGGACTAGGGCACAATGAGCAGTTCTTC

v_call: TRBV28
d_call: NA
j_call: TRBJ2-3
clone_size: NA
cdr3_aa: CASSPPTRGSGDTQYF
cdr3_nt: TGTGCCAGCAGCCCCCCGACTAGAGGCTCCGGGGATACGCAGTATTTT

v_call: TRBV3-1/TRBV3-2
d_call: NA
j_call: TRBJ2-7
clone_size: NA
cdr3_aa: CASSQVNEQYF
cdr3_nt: TGTGCCAGCAGCCAGGTCAACGAGCAGTACTTC

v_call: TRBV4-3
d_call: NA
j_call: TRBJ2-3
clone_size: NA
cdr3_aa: CASSQELQGTQYF
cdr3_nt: TGCGCCAGCAGCCAAGAGTTGCAGGGTACGCAGTATTTT

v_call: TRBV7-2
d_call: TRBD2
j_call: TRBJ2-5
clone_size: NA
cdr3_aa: CASSVGLAGGQETQYF
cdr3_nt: TGTGCCAGCAGCGTCGGACTAGCGGGGGGGCAAGAGACCCAGTACTTC

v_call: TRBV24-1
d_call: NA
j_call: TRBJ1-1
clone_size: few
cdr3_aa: CATSDSDTEAFF
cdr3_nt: TGTGCCACCAGTGATTCTGACACTGAAGCTTTCTTT

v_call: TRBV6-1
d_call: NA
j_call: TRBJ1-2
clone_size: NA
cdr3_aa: CASSEEGDYGYTF
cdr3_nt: TGTGCCAGCAGTGAAGAAGGGGACTATGGCTACACCTTC

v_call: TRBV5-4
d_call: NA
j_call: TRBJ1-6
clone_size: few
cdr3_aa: CASSPWGGGINSPLHF
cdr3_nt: TGTGCCAGCAGCCCCTGGGGAGGGGGTATTAATTCACCCCTCCACTTT

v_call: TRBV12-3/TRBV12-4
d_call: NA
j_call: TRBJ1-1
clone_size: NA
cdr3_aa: CASSLFGGAFF
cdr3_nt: TGTGCCAGCAGTTTATTCGGGGGAGCTTTCTTT

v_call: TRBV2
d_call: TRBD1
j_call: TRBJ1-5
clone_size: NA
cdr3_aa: CASSGLRGPVGNQPQHF
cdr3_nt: TGTGCCAGCAGTGGACTAAGGGGGCCTGTCGGCAATCAGCCCCAGCATTTT

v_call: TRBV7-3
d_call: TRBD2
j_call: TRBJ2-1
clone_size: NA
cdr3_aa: CASSLGRESYNEQFF
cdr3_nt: TGTGCCAGCAGCTTAGGGCGGGAGAGTTACAATGAGCAGTTCTTC

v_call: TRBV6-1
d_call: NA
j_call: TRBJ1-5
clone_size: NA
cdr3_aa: CASSDLDYYSNQPQHF
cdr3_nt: TGTGCCAGCAGTGATTTGGATTACTATAGCAATCAGCCCCAGCATTTT

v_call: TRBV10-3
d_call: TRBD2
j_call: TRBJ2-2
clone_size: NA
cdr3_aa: CAISDGGDTGELFF
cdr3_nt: TGTGCCATCAGTGATGGGGGGGACACCGGGGAGCTGTTTTTT

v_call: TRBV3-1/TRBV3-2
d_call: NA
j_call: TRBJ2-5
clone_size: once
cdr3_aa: CASSQEVGLVLWETQYF
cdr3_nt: TGTGCCAGCAGCCAAGAAGTCGGATTGGTGCTTTGGGAGACCCAGTACTTC

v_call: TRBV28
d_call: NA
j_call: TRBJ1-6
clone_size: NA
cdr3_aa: CASSLYGLTYNSPLHF
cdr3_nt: TGTGCCAGCAGTTTGTATGGGCTCACCTATAATTCACCCCTCCACTTT

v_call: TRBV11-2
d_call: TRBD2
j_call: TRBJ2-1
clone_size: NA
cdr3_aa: CASSLVGWTSGIGNEQFF
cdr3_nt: TGTGCCAGCAGCTTAGTGGGTTGGACTAGCGGGATTGGTAATGAGCAGTTCTTC

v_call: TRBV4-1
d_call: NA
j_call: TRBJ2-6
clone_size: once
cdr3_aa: CASSQDRVSGANVLTF
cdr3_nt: TGCGCCAGCAGCCAAGATAGGGTCTCTGGGGCCAACGTCCTGACTTTC

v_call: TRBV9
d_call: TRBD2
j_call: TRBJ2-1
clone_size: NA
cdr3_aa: CASSVGTSGGQFF
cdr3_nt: TGTGCCAGCAGCGTTGGGACTAGCGGGGGGCAGTTCTTC

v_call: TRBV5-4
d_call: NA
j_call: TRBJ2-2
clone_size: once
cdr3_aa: CASHSGWGSTGELFF
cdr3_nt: TGTGCCAGCCACTCAGGGTGGGGTTCCACCGGGGAGCTGTTTTTT

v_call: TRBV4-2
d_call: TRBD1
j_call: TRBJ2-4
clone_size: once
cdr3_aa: CASSGPGQGLAKNIQYF
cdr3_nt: TGTGCCAGCAGCGGACCGGGACAGGGTTTGGCCAAAAACATTCAGTACTTC

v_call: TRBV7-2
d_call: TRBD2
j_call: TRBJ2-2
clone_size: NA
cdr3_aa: CASSLSLTGGVRRELFF
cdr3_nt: TGTGCCAGCAGCCTGTCTTTGACGGGGGGGGTTCGGCGGGAGCTGTTTTTT

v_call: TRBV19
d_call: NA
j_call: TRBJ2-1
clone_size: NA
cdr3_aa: CASSSPRASYNEQFF
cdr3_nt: TGTGCCAGTAGTAGCCCTAGAGCCTCCTACAATGAGCAGTTCTTC

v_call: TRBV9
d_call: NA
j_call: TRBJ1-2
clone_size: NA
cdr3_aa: CASTGGRVSAFGYTF
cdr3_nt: TGTGCCAGCACCGGAGGCAGGGTGTCGGCGTTCGGCTACACCTTC

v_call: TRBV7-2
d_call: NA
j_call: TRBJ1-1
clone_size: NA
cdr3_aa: CASSLSSGTNTEAFF
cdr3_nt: TGTGCCAGCAGCTTATCATCTGGGACGAACACTGAAGCTTTCTTT

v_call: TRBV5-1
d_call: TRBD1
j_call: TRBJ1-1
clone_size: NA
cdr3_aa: CASSVTGGGGTEAFF
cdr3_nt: TGCGCCAGCAGCGTTACAGGGGGCGGCGGCACTGAAGCTTTCTTT

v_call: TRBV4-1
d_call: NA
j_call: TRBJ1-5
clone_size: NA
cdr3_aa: CASSQPGLSNQPQHF
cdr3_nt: TGCGCCAGCAGCCAACCGGGGCTTAGCAATCAGCCCCAGCATTTT

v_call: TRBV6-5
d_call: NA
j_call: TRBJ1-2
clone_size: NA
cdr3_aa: CASRRERGNYGYTF
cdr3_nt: TGTGCCAGCCGGCGGGAGCGAGGAAACTATGGCTACACCTTC

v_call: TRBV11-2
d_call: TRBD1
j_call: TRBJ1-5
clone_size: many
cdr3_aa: CASSPDRGSQPQHF
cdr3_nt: TGTGCCAGCAGCCCCGACAGGGGTAGCCAGCCCCAGCATTTT

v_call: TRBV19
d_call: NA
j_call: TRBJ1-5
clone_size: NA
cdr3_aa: CASSPHDSNQPQHF
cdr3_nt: TGTGCCAGTAGTCCCCATGATAGCAATCAGCCCCAGCATTTT

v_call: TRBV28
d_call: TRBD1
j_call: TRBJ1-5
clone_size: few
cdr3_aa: CASSPPLPLDRFLSNQPQHF
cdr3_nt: TGTGCCAGCAGTCCACCCCTCCCCCTGGACAGGTTCCTTAGCAATCAGCCCCAGCATTTT

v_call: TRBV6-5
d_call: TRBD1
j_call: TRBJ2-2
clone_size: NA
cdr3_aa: CASSGGTGSGELFF
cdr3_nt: TGTGCCAGCAGCGGAGGGACAGGGTCCGGGGAGCTGTTTTTT

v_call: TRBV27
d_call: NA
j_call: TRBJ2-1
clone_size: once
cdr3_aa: CASSLKARYNEQFF
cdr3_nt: TGTGCCAGCAGTTTAAAAGCTCGCTACAATGAGCAGTTCTTC

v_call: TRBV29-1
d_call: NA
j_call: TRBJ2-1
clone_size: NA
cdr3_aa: CSVERSYNEQFF
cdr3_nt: TGCAGCGTTGAAAGGTCCTACAATGAGCAGTTCTTC

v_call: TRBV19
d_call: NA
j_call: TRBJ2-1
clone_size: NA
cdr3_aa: CASSIGVYNEQFF
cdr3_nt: TGTGCCAGTAGTATAGGCGTGTACAATGAGCAGTTCTTC

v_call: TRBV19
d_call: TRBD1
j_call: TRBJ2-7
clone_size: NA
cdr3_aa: CASSIGTGAPYEQYF
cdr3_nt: TGTGCCAGTAGTATAGGGACAGGGGCCCCCTACGAGCAGTACTTC

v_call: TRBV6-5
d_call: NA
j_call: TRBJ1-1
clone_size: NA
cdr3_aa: CASSFQGRTEAFF
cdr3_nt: TGTGCCAGCAGTTTCCAGGGAAGAACTGAAGCTTTCTTT

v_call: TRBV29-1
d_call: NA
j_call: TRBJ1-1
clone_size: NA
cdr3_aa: CSAKGQWNTEAFF
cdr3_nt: TGCAGCGCCAAGGGTCAGTGGAACACTGAAGCTTTCTTT

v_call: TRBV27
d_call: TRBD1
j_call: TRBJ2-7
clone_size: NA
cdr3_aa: CASSFFSQGATYEQYF
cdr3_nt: TGTGCCAGCAGTTTTTTCTCGCAGGGGGCTACATACGAGCAGTACTTC

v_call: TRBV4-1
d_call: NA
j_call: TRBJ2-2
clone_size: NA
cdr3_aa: CASSQEPSRFTGELFF
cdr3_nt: TGCGCCAGCAGCCAAGAGCCCTCGAGGTTTACCGGGGAGCTGTTTTTT